These 17 T cell receptor beta chains were sequenced from one sample in a study of shared T cell receptors in the human thymus. The table came from immunoSEQ multiplex PCR; TCRdb's copy has only in-frame clones and leaves some out. The sample includes about 610,000 clones, around nine tenths of them seen just once. This sample was also put to use in a study of human thymus T cells.

The sequencing input was thymocytes. These receptors were obtained from a boy under three years old with a congenital heart defect.

The chain has TRBV12-5 and TRBJ1-4; 11 bases fit TRBD1. Losses at the gene ends were 0 bases for V and 6 bases for J; bases not matched to a gene: 18. Germline values: CDR1 LGHNT, CDR2 FRNRAP. This CDR3 region has 21 residues. The CDR3 is CASGLVPRADRGRILHEKLFF. The CDR3 DNA reads TGTGCTAGTGGTTTGGTTCCTAGGGCGGACAGGGGGCGCATATTGCATGAAAAACTGTTTTTT.

Comment on this clone: The junction and the germline gene differ at one end; a read error may be behind it. The chain carries TRBV7-2 and TRBJ2-3; 7 positions match TRBD1. Germline assignment: CDR1 SGHTA and CDR2 FQGNSA. The CDR3 consists of 13 residues. As DNA, the CDR3 is TGTGCCAGCAGCGCCTACGACAGGGAGACGCAGAATTTT. Amino acid sequence: CASSAYDRETQNF. Full variable domain (rest looked up from reference TRBV7-2 and TRBJ2-3): GAGVSQSPSNKVTEKGKDVELRCDPISGHTALYWYRQSLGQGLEFLIYFQGNSAPDKSGLPSDRFSAERTGGSVSTLTIQRTQQEDSAVYLCASSAYDRETQNFGPGTRLTVL.

About this clone: Because it lacks the conserved phenylalanine or tryptophan at the end, this CDR3 is likely a read error. Because the CDR3's place on the DNA is in doubt, the DNA is left out and the CDR3 is given as listed by TCRdb. The genes are TRBV20-1 and TRBJ2-3; the table names TRBD2, a call not compared with the DNA. CDR1 DFQATT and CDR2 SNEGSKA come from the germline V gene (reference sequence). The CDR3 numbers 10 amino acids, ends counted. CDR3 loop: CSARGLTPGI.

The V gene is TRBV5-3, the J gene TRBJ2-7; D unclear. TRBV5-3 is given ORF status, its function remaining uncertain. Trimming cost V 0 bases and J 0 bases, with 10 bases left between them. The CDR3 contains 15 residues. CDR3 amino acids: CARSLANVSSYEQYF. The CDR3 DNA is TGTGCCAGAAGCTTGGCCAACGTTAGCTCCTACGAGCAGTACTTC.

V is TRBV4-3 and J is TRBJ2-1, with TRBD2 matching 9 bases. Germline trimming cut 1 base from V and 7 bases from J; bases unmatched to any gene: 8. Looked up from germline, CDR1 is LGHNA and CDR2 is YSLEER. This CDR3 is built from 16 residues. CDR3 DNA: TGCGCCAGCAGCCAAGCATCCTCGCGGGGGGGTAATGAGCAGTTCTTC. It encodes CASSQASSRGGNEQFF.

J is TRBJ1-5 and V is TRBV5-3; 7 positions agree with TRBD1. TRBV5-3 is flagged as an ORF with uncertain function. Trimming removed 3 bases from V and 6 bases from J; junction bases left unmatched: 6. The CDR3 is 14 amino acids. The CDR3 sequence is CARSSRQGCQPQHF. The DNA of the CDR3 is TGTGCCAGAAGCTCTCGACAGGGTTGTCAGCCCCAGCATTTT.

The chain joins TRBV2 to TRBJ2-2; TRBD2 agrees at 7 bases. From germline, CDR1 is SNHLY and CDR2 FYNNEI. CDR3 length: 16 residues. Losses at the gene ends were 8 bases for V and 4 bases for J; bases not matched to a gene: 13. The CDR3 sequence is CASRHPGRETTGELFF. The CDR3 DNA reads TGTGCCAGCCGACACCCCGGGCGGGAGACCACCGGGGAGCTGTTTTTT. The full variable domain, its missing parts supplied by reference TRBV2 and TRBJ2-2, is EPEVTQTPSHQVTQMGQEVILRCVPISNHLYFYWYRQILGQKVEFLVSFYNNEISEKSEIFDDQFSVERPDGSNFTLKIRSTKLEDSAMYFCASRHPGRETTGELFFGEGSRLTVL.

This chain links TRBV5-4 with TRBJ1-2; D is unresolved. The CDR3 runs to 17 residues. The V end was cut by 4 bases, the J end by 0 bases, with 19 bases between. Germline CDR1 SGHNT, CDR2 YYREEE (reference sequence). The CDR3 spells CASSPYAGLTANYGYTF. The CDR3 DNA reads TGTGCCAGCAGCCCCTACGCGGGTCTAACAGCTAACTATGGCTACACCTTC.

The rearrangement joins TRBV19 to TRBJ2-1; D is possibly TRBD2 (5 bases). With 6 bases removed from V and 5 bases from J, the gap between germline ends came to 11 bases. Germline V gene sequence: CDR1 LNHDA, CDR2 SQIVND (reference sequence). The length of the CDR3 is 13 residues. The CDR3 here is CASRGGPHNEQFF. The CDR3 bases are TGTGCCAGTAGGGGCGGGCCCCACAATGAGCAGTTCTTC.

Remarks on this clone: One junction end does not reproduce the germline sequence, and a read error may be involved. The chain combines TRBV30 with TRBJ2-3; 9 nucleotides align to TRBD2. Per germline, CDR1 GTSNPN and CDR2 SVGIG (reference sequence). The CDR3 contains 18 residues. Here the CDR3 reads CVWSGSGGRADGTDTQYF. The CDR3 DNA reads as TGTGTCTGGAGTGGGTCTGGCGGGAGGGCCGATGGCACAGATACGCAGTATTTT.

The chain links TRBV19 to TRBJ2-1; 8 bases agree with TRBD1. This CDR3 spans 16 amino acids. V dropped 5 bases and J dropped 0; count of bases not matched to a gene: 6. The germline CDR1 and CDR2 sequences are LNHDA and SQIVND (reference sequence). For the CDR3, the DNA is TGTGCCAGTAGTTTGACAGGGGTCCACTCCTACAATGAGCAGTTCTTC. This sequence encodes CASSLTGVHSYNEQFF. Based on the CDR3 plus reference TRBV19 and TRBJ2-1, the full variable domain is DGGITQSPKYLFRKEGQNVTLSCEQNLNHDAMYWYRQDPGQGLRLIYYSQIVNDFQKGDIAEGYSVSREKKESFPLTVTSAQKNPTAFYLCASSLTGVHSYNEQFFGPGTRLTVL.

This chain connects TRBV5-1 to TRBJ2-1, with D possibly being TRBD2 (6 bases). V gave up 1 base and J gave up 8 bases, with 16 bases separating them. The CDR3 is 15 amino acids. Germline lookup yields CDR1 SGHRS and CDR2 YFSETQ. As DNA, the CDR3 is TGCGCCAGCAGCTTGTTTCCCGGGAGTCGGGATGAGCAGTTCTTC. It is translated as CASSLFPGSRDEQFF.

This sequence joins TRBV12-5 and TRBJ2-5; D may be TRBD2 (5 bases). The V gene lost 0 bases and the J gene lost 4 bases, with 18 bases spanning the gap. From germline, CDR1 is LGHNT and CDR2 FRNRAP. The CDR3 has 17 amino acids. The DNA for the CDR3 is TGTGCTAGTGGTTTGGTAAGAGGGAGCTGGCAAGGAGAGACCCAGTACTTC. Its translation: CASGLVRGSWQGETQYF. The full variable domain, in which reference TRBV12-5 and TRBJ2-5 provide the parts outside the CDR3, is DARVTQTPRHKVTEMGQEVTMRCQPILGHNTVFWYRQTMMQGLELLAYFRNRAPLDDSGMPKDRFSAEMPDATLATLKIQPSEPRDSAVYFCASGLVRGSWQGETQYFGPGTRLLVL.

This sequence joins TRBV5-4 and TRBJ2-3; 10 positions agree with TRBD2. The CDR3 is 17 residues long. CDR1 is SGHNT and CDR2 is YYREEE in the germline V gene (reference sequence). The junction had 14 bases not matched to a gene; V was cut back by 5 bases and J by 5 bases. The CDR3, as DNA: TGTGCCAGCAGAGAGGGGCTAGCGGGAGAAGGGAGAGATACGCAGTATTTT. It yields the protein CASREGLAGEGRDTQYF.

The chain employs TRBV2 and TRBJ2-3, with 7 bases lining up with TRBD2. Germline lookup yields CDR1 SNHLY and CDR2 FYNNEI. The CDR3 extends over 15 amino acids. Germline trimming cut 7 bases from V and 1 base from J; bases unmatched to any gene: 8. The CDR3 DNA follows: TGTGCCAGCATTGCGGGGGACGAGGGCACAGATACGCAGTATTTT. Its protein is CASIAGDEGTDTQYF.

Worth noting for this clone: The identical CDR3 is also encoded by other nucleotide sequences in the sample. The gene calls are TRBV19 and TRBJ2-4, with a possible D match to TRBD1 (5 bases). Trimming pared 3 bases from V and 3 bases from J, leaving 9 bases between. Germline-derived CDR1 and CDR2 are LNHDA and SQIVND (reference sequence). The CDR3 extends over 14 amino acids. The CDR3 DNA sequence: TGTGCCAGTAGTATTGGGCAGGGCAAAAACATTCAGTACTTC. It is translated as CASSIGQGKNIQYF.

This chain uses TRBV28 with TRBJ2-3; 10 bases agree with TRBD1. After removal of 2 bases from V and 1 base from J, the junction contained 18 bases not matched to a gene. CDR1 and CDR2 (germline): MDHEN, SYDVKM. The CDR3 extends over 21 amino acids. Written as DNA, the CDR3 is TGTGCCAGCAGTTTAAGTTTACGGGACAGGGGTCCCCCCGGCCGCACAGATACGCAGTATTTT. Translating it yields CASSLSLRDRGPPGRTDTQYF.